These 31 T cell receptor beta chains share one sample of origin, sequenced in a study of T-cell memory formation after mild COVID-19. One entry per CDR3 protein, called by TCRdb with MiXCR from the 5' RACE reads. The sample lists about 39,000 distinct CDR3 sequences, about 6.7% occurring once. The material sequenced was PBMCs or a T cell subset sorted from them (not recorded which). These receptors all come from an adult who had mild COVID-19 (a few samples of this study predate the infection). Cell type and time point are not known.

This clonotype came up many times. This rearrangement joins TRBV5-1 to TRBJ2-5; D is perhaps TRBD2 (5 bases). Deletions cut 0 bases from V and 0 bases from J, with 12 bases between. The length of the CDR3 is 16 residues. In germline, CDR1 is SGHRS, CDR2 YFSETQ. The CDR3 DNA reads TGCGCCAGCAGCTTGGGTCCGGGGAAGTACCAAGAGACCCAGTACTTC. Translated, it gives CASSLGPGKYQETQYF.

This clonotype was counted many times. The gene calls are TRBV6-2 or TRBV6-3 and TRBJ1-5; 7 bases line up with TRBD1. Germline V gene sequence: CDR1 MNHEY, CDR2 SVGEGT. The CDR3 runs 16 residues. V shed 6 bases, J shed 3 bases, and the junction held 11 bases outside the gene matches. CDR3 sequence: CASSSQTGRVNQPQHF. The CDR3 coding sequence is TGTGCCAGCAGCAGCCAGACAGGGAGGGTCAATCAGCCCCAGCATTTT.

This clonotype was detected a few times. This chain connects TRBV4-1 to TRBJ2-7; the match to TRBD1 covers 8 bases. This CDR3 region has 14 residues. CDR1 is MGHRA, CDR2 YSYEKL, per germline. Losses at the gene ends were 4 bases for V and 3 bases for J; bases not matched to a gene: 5. Here the CDR3 DNA reads TGCGCCAGCAGCCCAACGACAGGGGTCTACGAGCAGTACTTC. Its protein is CASSPTTGVYEQYF.

This clonotype has at least ten counts. The V call is TRBV7-9, the J call TRBJ2-7, with a possible D match to TRBD1 (7 bases). This CDR3 is 16 amino acids long. Trimming took 1 base from V and 4 from J, leaving 17 bases between them. Germline loops: CDR1 SEHNR, CDR2 FQNEAQ (reference sequence). The DNA of the CDR3 is TGTGCCAGCAGCTTAGGGTCGTCAGGGGGGCGTTACGAGCAGTACTTC. Encoded protein: CASSLGSSGGRYEQYF.

CDR3 coding DNA: TGTGCCAGCCGCCGGGAGAGACAAGGACGGGAAAAACTGTTTTTT. It yields the protein CASRRERQGREKLFF. The chain recombines TRBV2 with TRBJ1-4; D is unclear. Trimming shortened V by 8 bases and J by 8 bases, and 21 bases separated the two germline ends. This CDR3 is built from 15 residues. Looked up from germline, CDR1 is SNHLY and CDR2 is FYNNEI.

This clonotype was seen many times. This chain links TRBV12-3 or TRBV12-4 with TRBJ2-2; D is possibly TRBD2 (6 bases). The CDR3 loop spans 17 amino acids. The V end lost 4 bases, the J end lost 1 base, and 16 bases lay between the germline ends. For the CDR3, the DNA is TGTGCCAGCAGTTCCCCGGGACTCCGGAAGAACACCGGGGAGCTGTTTTTT. Its protein is CASSSPGLRKNTGELFF.

This clonotype was observed at least ten times. This chain joins TRBV20-1 and TRBJ1-1; TRBD1 matches at 7 bases. Germline V gene sequence: CDR1 DFQATT, CDR2 SNEGSKA (reference sequence). This CDR3 is 14 amino acids long. The V and J ends lost 3 bases and 2 bases, in that order; junction bases with no gene match: 6. In DNA, the CDR3 is TGCAGTGCTAGCTACGGGACAGCCAACACTGAAGCTTTCTTT. This gives the protein CSASYGTANTEAFF.

This sequence joins TRBV5-4 and TRBJ2-3, with TRBD2 matching 7 bases. Germline CDR1 reads SGHNT; CDR2 reads YYREEE (reference sequence). The CDR3 length is 16 residues. Germline trimming cut 4 bases from V and 0 bases from J; bases unmatched to any gene: 8. CDR3: CASSRKTSPSTDTQYF. CDR3 sequence (DNA): TGTGCCAGCAGCAGGAAGACTAGCCCCAGCACAGATACGCAGTATTTT.

This clonotype has ten or more counts. J is TRBJ2-7 and V is TRBV5-6, with a possible D match to TRBD2 (6 bases). The V end was cut by 2 bases, the J end by 6 bases, with 12 bases between. The CDR3 is 13 amino acids. Germline V gene data show CDR1 as SGHDT and CDR2 as YYEEEE. CDR3 sequence: CASSFGTEREQYF. CDR3 bases: TGTGCCAGCAGCTTTGGGACTGAACGCGAGCAGTACTTC.

This clonotype was recorded at least ten times. The chain links TRBV9 to TRBJ2-7; 7 bases agree with TRBD2. The CDR3 totals 16 residues. After removal of 0 bases from V and 2 bases from J, the junction contained 8 bases not matched to a gene. Germline V gives CDR1 SGDLS, CDR2 YYNGEE. The CDR3 loop is CASSVGSSGDAYEQYF. The CDR3, as DNA: TGTGCCAGCAGCGTAGGATCCAGCGGGGACGCCTACGAGCAGTACTTC. The complete variable domain, with remaining parts taken from reference TRBV9 and TRBJ2-7, reads DSGVTQTPKHLITATGQRVTLRCSPRSGDLSVYWYQQSLDQGLQFLIQYYNGEERAKGNILERFSAQQFPDLHSELNLSSLELGDSALYFCASSVGSSGDAYEQYFGPGTRLTVT.

This clonotype is labeled as medium-sized. V is TRBV20-1 and J is TRBJ2-4; 7 bases line up with TRBD1. V was clipped by 3 bases and J by 8 bases; unmatched bases: 13. The CDR3 length is 15 residues. The V gene's germline CDR1 is DFQATT and CDR2 SNEGSKA (reference sequence). CDR3 bases: TGCAGTGCTAGCACCCTGGGACCCCAGGGGGACATTCAGTACTTC. This sequence encodes CSASTLGPQGDIQYF.

This clonotype was observed at least ten times. The gene calls are TRBV9 and TRBJ2-1; the match to TRBD2 covers 8 bases. The germline V gene encodes CDR1 SGDLS and CDR2 YYNGEE. Trimming took 2 bases from V and 0 from J; bases not matched to a gene: 1. The CDR3 extends over 15 amino acids. CDR3 loop: CASSVGTSSYNEQFF. The CDR3, as DNA: TGTGCCAGCAGCGTCGGGACTAGCTCCTACAATGAGCAGTTCTTC.

This clonotype was detected only a few times. The chain combines TRBV3-1 with TRBJ1-5, with D maybe TRBD1 (5 bases). Trimming cost V 4 bases and J 6 bases, with 13 bases left between them. Germline assignment: CDR1 LGHDT and CDR2 YNNKEL (reference sequence). The CDR3 runs to 14 residues. The CDR3 nucleotides are TGTGCCAGCAGCCCCGGGGGGACCAGTCAGCCCCAGCATTTT. Its translation: CASSPGGTSQPQHF.

In its sample, this clonotype was seen many times. The chain carries TRBV12-3 or TRBV12-4 and TRBJ1-2, with D possibly matching TRBD1 (6 bases). CDR3 size: 13 residues. V lost 6 bases and J lost 4, with 12 bases in between. This chain's CDR3 is CASSPTGRYGYTF. The CDR3 bases are TGTGCCAGCAGCCCGACAGGCCGCTATGGCTACACCTTC.

Only a few counts were recorded for this clonotype. This chain links TRBV20-1 with TRBJ1-1, with unresolved D. In germline, CDR1 is DFQATT, CDR2 SNEGSKA (reference sequence). With 1 base removed from V and 6 bases from J, the gap between germline ends came to 9 bases. CDR3 length: 12 amino acids. CDR3 sequence (DNA): TGCAGTGCTAGAGTAAAAAGGGCTGAAGCTTTCTTT. Encoded protein: CSARVKRAEAFF.

This clonotype was counted ten times or more. This chain connects TRBV7-9 to TRBJ1-2, with TRBD1 identical over 7 bases. The CDR3 is 15 amino acids. V shed 4 bases and J 5 bases; nucleotides not matched to a gene: 10. Germline CDR1 SEHNR, CDR2 FQNEAQ (reference sequence). DNA of the CDR3: TGTGCCAGCAGCTCCAAAGGGACAGCTTTTTATGGCTACACCTTC. Protein: CASSSKGTAFYGYTF.

In nucleotides, the CDR3 is TGCAGTGCACGAACGGGGGGCAGGCCAAATTCACCCCTCCACTTT. It yields the protein CSARTGGRPNSPLHF. This chain connects TRBV20-1 to TRBJ1-6; tentatively, D is TRBD1 (6 bases). V was clipped by 6 bases and J by 7 bases, with 19 bases between them. Germline V gives CDR1 DFQATT, CDR2 SNEGSKA (reference sequence). The CDR3 consists of 15 residues.

This clonotype was observed a few times. The V call is TRBV5-1, the J call TRBJ2-7; tentatively, D is TRBD1 (5 bases). Looked up from germline, CDR1 is SGHRS and CDR2 is YFSETQ. V was trimmed by 10 bases and J by 0 bases, leaving 23 bases between them. The CDR3 is made up of 16 amino acids. CDR3 protein: CAVSLGWTQTSYEQYF. The CDR3 DNA is TGCGCCGTCAGCTTGGGATGGACACAAACCTCCTACGAGCAGTACTTC.

The chain combines TRBV6-5 with TRBJ1-2; 10 nucleotides line up with TRBD1. V was pared by 6 bases and J by 8 bases, with 9 bases of the junction left unmatched. Germline V gene data show CDR1 as MNHEY and CDR2 as SVGAGI. The CDR3 is 14 residues long. The CDR3 is CASSSGTGVYGYTF. CDR3 bases: TGTGCCAGCAGCTCCGGGACAGGGGTTTACGGCTACACCTTC.

This chain joins TRBV5-1 and TRBJ2-3; the D gene is possibly TRBD2 (5 bases). The CDR3 runs to 13 residues. V lost 0 bases to trimming and J lost 5 bases, with 7 bases between them. Germline V gives CDR1 SGHRS, CDR2 YFSETQ. This chain's CDR3 is CASSLGGRDTQYF. DNA of the CDR3: TGCGCCAGCAGCTTGGGAGGGCGAGATACGCAGTATTTT. The complete variable domain, with remaining parts taken from reference TRBV5-1 and TRBJ2-3, reads KAGVTQTPRYLIKTRGQQVTLSCSPISGHRSVSWYQQTPGQGLQFLFEYFSETQRNKGNFPGRFSGRQFSNSRSEMNVSTLELGDSALYLCASSLGGRDTQYFGPGTRLTVL.

This clonotype was seen ten or more times. The chain recombines TRBV25-1 with TRBJ1-1, with D possibly TRBD1 on 6 matching bases. Germline V gene sequence: CDR1 MGHDK, CDR2 SYGVNS. This CDR3 spans 13 amino acids. Between the trimmed V and J ends, which lost 6 bases and 4 bases, there was a span of 12 bases. In DNA form, the CDR3 reads TGTGCCAGCAGCGAAATAGGGGGCACTGAAGCTTTCTTT. This encodes CASSEIGGTEAFF. The whole variable domain, remainder taken from reference TRBV25-1 and TRBJ1-1, is EADIYQTPRYLVIGTGKKITLECSQTMGHDKMYWYQQDPGMELHLIHYSYGVNSTEKGDLSSESTVSRIRTEHFPLTLESARPSHTSQYLCASSEIGGTEAFFGQGTRLTVV.

Many counts were recorded for this clonotype. The chain uses TRBV5-5 and TRBJ1-2; D is unresolved. The germline V and J ends were trimmed by 1 base and 4 bases, with 5 bases remaining between them. The CDR3 consists of 12 residues. Germline CDR1 and CDR2: SGHKS and YYEKEE (reference sequence). The CDR3 coding sequence is TGTGCCAGCAGCTTGAATACCTATGGCTACACCTTC. This encodes CASSLNTYGYTF.

This clonotype was counted ten times or more. The chain is built from TRBV7-2 and TRBJ1-2; tentatively, D is TRBD1 (5 bases). The V end lost 4 bases, the J end lost 5 bases, and 5 bases lay between the germline ends. The CDR3 totals 11 residues. Germline V gene sequence: CDR1 SGHTA, CDR2 FQGNSA. The CDR3 nucleotides read TGTGCCAGCAGCTCAGGGTATGGCTACACCTTC. Residues: CASSSGYGYTF.

This clonotype was picked up many times. The genes are TRBV7-8 and TRBJ1-4, with D unresolved. Germline CDR1 is SGHVS and CDR2 is FQNEAQ. CDR3 size: 15 residues. V lost 4 bases, J lost 4 bases, and 13 bases lay in between. CDR3 coding DNA: TGTGCCAGCAGCTCCTCCCGGGGTATTAATGAAAAACTGTTTTTT. The encoded protein is CASSSSRGINEKLFF.

The chain is built from TRBV19 and TRBJ2-1; D possibly matches TRBD1 or TRBD2 (5 bases each). Germline V lookup: CDR1 LNHDA, CDR2 SQIVND (reference sequence). Trimming removed 7 bases from V and 0 bases from J, with 13 bases in between. The CDR3 consists of 15 residues. CDR3 amino acids: CASTGTVRSYNEQFF. The CDR3 region has the DNA TGTGCCAGTACCGGGACCGTTCGCTCCTACAATGAGCAGTTCTTC.

The table lists this clonotype with a few counts. The rearrangement joins TRBV20-1 to TRBJ2-3, with D possibly called TRBD1 or TRBD2 (5 bases each). CDR3 length: 17 residues. The germline gives CDR1 DFQATT, CDR2 SNEGSKA (reference sequence). Trimming cost V 6 bases and J 0 bases, with 22 bases left between them. CDR3 in DNA: TGCAGTGCCCCGGGGCTTTCCATCCCGGGTAGCACAGATACGCAGTATTTT. Translating it yields CSAPGLSIPGSTDTQYF.

This clonotype was seen more than once but under ten times. The chain employs TRBV2 and TRBJ2-1, with 7 positions matching TRBD1. V gave up 6 bases and J gave up 7 bases; unmatched junction bases: 6. Germline lookup yields CDR1 SNHLY and CDR2 FYNNEI. The length of the CDR3 is 13 residues. DNA of the CDR3: TGTGCCAGCAGAGGGGGCAGAGGAAATGAGCAGTTCTTC. Protein: CASRGGRGNEQFF. Combining the CDR3 with reference TRBV2 and TRBJ2-1 gives the whole variable domain EPEVTQTPSHQVTQMGQEVILRCVPISNHLYFYWYRQILGQKVEFLVSFYNNEISEKSEIFDDQFSVERPDGSNFTLKIRSTKLEDSAMYFCASRGGRGNEQFFGPGTRLTVL.

This sequence joins TRBV18 and TRBJ1-2; the D gene is possibly TRBD1 (5 bases). The CDR3 totals 15 residues. With 3 bases removed from V and 4 bases from J, the gap between germline ends came to 15 bases. The germline gives CDR1 KGHSH, CDR2 LQKENI. The CDR3 DNA reads as TGTGCCAGCTCACCCGGCGGGACGGCGGCCTATGGCTACACCTTC. Protein: CASSPGGTAAYGYTF.

The table lists this clonotype with a few counts. The rearrangement joins TRBV20-1 to TRBJ1-6, with 7 bases identical to TRBD1. The CDR3 sequence is 16 residues long. The trim removed 5 bases at V and 7 bases at J, leaving 14 bases unmatched. Germline V lookup: CDR1 DFQATT, CDR2 SNEGSKA (reference sequence). CDR3 in DNA: TGCAGTGCTCAGATCGGCTTGGGGACAGAGAATTCACCCCTCCACTTT. Translated: CSAQIGLGTENSPLHF.

The gene calls are TRBV20-1 and TRBJ2-1; 7 bases line up with TRBD2. V lost 1 base to trimming and J lost 6 bases; unmatched junction nucleotides: 12. From germline, CDR1 is DFQATT and CDR2 SNEGSKA (reference sequence). The CDR3 spans 16 residues. CDR3 amino acids: CSARAHLAARVNEQFF. CDR3 in DNA: TGCAGTGCTAGAGCCCACCTAGCGGCTAGGGTCAATGAGCAGTTCTTC.

The CDR3 reads CATSRDSARNTGELFF. CDR3 sequence (DNA): TGTGCCACCAGCAGAGATAGCGCCCGAAACACCGGGGAGCTGTTTTTT. The chain employs TRBV15 and TRBJ2-2; D is possibly TRBD2 (5 bases). Germline loops: CDR1 LNHNV, CDR2 YYDKDF (reference sequence). The CDR3 has 16 amino acids. Between the trimmed V and J ends, which lost 0 bases and 2 bases, there was a span of 10 bases.